This T cell receptor (beta chain) was sequenced for a study of PD-1 blockade in classical Hodgkin lymphoma. Study-level findings and limits: Whoever responded completely had baseline diversity much like that seen in newly diagnosed patients. Newly diagnosed patients were reported to start with lower TCR diversity than healthy donors.

The V gene lost 0 bases and the J gene lost 3 bases, with 11 bases spanning the gap. CDR3 size: 15 residues. CDR1 and CDR2 from the germline V gene are WNHNN and SYGVQD (reference sequence). Following autologous stem cell transplantation, relapse occurred in every patient, and exposure to brentuximab vedotin varied. Best responses included complete response and partial response; otherwise, the best response was progressive disease. Profiled with immunoSEQ multiplex PCR; TCRdb holds only in-frame clones, not every one. The sample includes about 21,000 clones, 65% to 75% of them seen just once. On this clone: What it binds is unknown.

V and J are TRBV10-1 and TRBJ2-5; D is perhaps TRBD2 (6 bases). The specimen comprised peripheral blood mononuclear cells (PBMCs), sampled at baseline. This TCR came from a human donor with classical Hodgkin lymphoma. CDR3 bases: TGCGCCAGCAGTGAGTCTAGGCGGGGTAAAGAGACCCAGTACTTC. Protein: CASSESRRGKETQYF.